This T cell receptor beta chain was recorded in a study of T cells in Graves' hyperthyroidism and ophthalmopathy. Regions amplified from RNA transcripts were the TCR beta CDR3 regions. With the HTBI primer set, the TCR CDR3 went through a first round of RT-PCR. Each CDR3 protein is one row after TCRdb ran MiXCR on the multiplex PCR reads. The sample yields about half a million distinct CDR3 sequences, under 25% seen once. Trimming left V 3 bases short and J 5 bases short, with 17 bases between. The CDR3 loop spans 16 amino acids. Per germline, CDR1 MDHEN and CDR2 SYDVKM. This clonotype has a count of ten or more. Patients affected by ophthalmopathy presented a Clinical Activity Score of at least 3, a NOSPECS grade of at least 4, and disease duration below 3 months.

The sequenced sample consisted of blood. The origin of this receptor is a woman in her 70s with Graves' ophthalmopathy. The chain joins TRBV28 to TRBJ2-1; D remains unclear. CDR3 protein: CASSFMGKINNNEQFF. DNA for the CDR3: TGTGCCAGCAGTTTTATGGGGAAAATCAACAACAATGAGCAGTTCTTC.